This TCR beta chain was captured in a study of shared clonotypes between healthy human individuals. Whole-study context: For every donor, three CD4 naive, three CD4 memory, two CD8 naive and one CD8 memory plates were used.

Note on this clone: The target antigen is unknown.

Germline V gives CDR1 MNHEY, CDR2 SVGAGI. Trimming shortened V by 6 bases and J by 0 bases, and 8 bases separated the two germline ends. This CDR3 comprises 13 residues. Original analysis: Junction-only immunoSEQ data arrived without quality scores, meaning filtering differed. The data were produced by immunoSEQ multiplex PCR, yet TCRdb's version contains in-frame clones alone and is incomplete. Clone size and V and J calls were adopted from that table, with D and trimming inferred from the DNA. Of 2 million to 2.5 million clones listed, about 95% are singletons. CD45RO-negative cells were positively selected for CCR7, leaving out terminally differentiated effector memory CD45RA+ cells. Healthy HIV-negative adults with no recent acute infections or vaccinations were recruited as donors. Broader study findings: What naive subsets generally showed was a larger estimated richness than memory subsets showed.

This receptor was identified in a young man in good health. V is TRBV6-5 and J is TRBJ1-2; D ambiguous. Sequenced sample: naive CD8+ T cells sorted from blood. This CDR3 is CASRMGSNYGYTF. CDR3 in DNA: TGTGCCAGCAGAATGGGTTCTAACTATGGCTACACCTTC.